One sample yielded the 27 T cell receptor beta chains listed below, sequenced in a study of CXCR3-negative and CXCR3-positive naive CD8 T cells. What these receptors recognize is not known. Overall study results and limits: When CXCR3-positive naive cells were set against CXCR3-negative naive cells, the former had more hydrophobic TRB CDR3s.

Carrying UMI labels, the TRB cDNA libraries were prepared through 5' RACE. TCRdb reprocessed the 5' RACE reads and reports one entry per CDR3 protein, with no DNA. The repertoire shows 50,000 to 65,000 distinct CDR3 sequences; the top ten hold less than 0.85%. Sequenced input: naive CXCR3+ CD8+ T cells from blood. Subset specified: CD45RO-CCR7+CD27+CD95- naive CD8+ T cells expressing CXCR3 (TNR3+). Receptors originate from a human donor in good health. Some clones in this sample may be carry-over from other donors' samples.

The chain couples TRBV7-6 to TRBJ2-7; TCRdb proposes TRBD1, but this gene call is untestable without DNA. CDR3 length: 15 residues. Germline CDR1 and CDR2: SGHVS and FNYEAQ. CDR3 residues: CASSSSTGGEYEQYF.

The chain is built from TRBV11-1 and TRBJ2-7; the TRBD1 assignment by TCRdb is unverifiable without DNA. CDR3 size: 18 residues. Per the germline V gene, CDR1 is SGHAT and CDR2 is FQDESV (reference sequence). The CDR3 reads CASSLDRSLGHGTYEQYF.

V is TRBV5-1 and J is TRBJ1-1; the TRBD1 assignment by TCRdb is unverifiable without DNA. Germline values: CDR1 SGHRS, CDR2 YFSETQ. This CDR3 region has 13 residues. This CDR3 reads CASRTGENTEAFF.

V is TRBV11-2 and J is TRBJ1-1; TCRdb calls TRBD1, which cannot be checked without DNA. The CDR3 has 14 residues. The germline V gene has CDR1 SGHAT and CDR2 FQNNGV. This chain's CDR3 is CASSLSRGNTEAFF.

The chain uses TRBV23-1 and TRBJ2-7; TCRdb's D call, TRBD1, is unchecked because there is no DNA. TRBV23-1 is labeled an ORF, and its function is uncertain. This CDR3 spans 20 amino acids. Here the CDR3 reads CASSQGFGQGLGAVASEQYF.

This chain links TRBV29-1 with TRBJ2-5; absent DNA, TCRdb's TRBD1 call cannot be checked. The CDR3 is made up of 14 amino acids. CDR1 SQVTM and CDR2 ANQGSEA come from the germline V gene. The CDR3: CSGRQGSSGETQYF.

The chain combines TRBV4-3 with TRBJ1-2; TCRdb reports TRBD1, a call that lacks DNA to check it against. The CDR3 contains 14 residues. Germline CDR1 is LGHNA and CDR2 is YSLEER. The CDR3 loop reads CASSQTESLYGYTF.

J is TRBJ2-7 and V is TRBV7-2; TCRdb's D call, TRBD2, is unchecked because there is no DNA. Germline V gives CDR1 SGHTA, CDR2 FQGNSA. CDR3 length: 14 amino acids. CDR3 amino acids: CASTPELAAYEQYF.

J is TRBJ2-2 and V is TRBV28; TCRdb proposes TRBD1, but this gene call is untestable without DNA. This CDR3 has 15 amino acids. Germline CDR1 MDHEN, CDR2 SYDVKM. CDR3 in amino acids: CASSLRTGTTGELFF.

The genes are TRBV21-1 and TRBJ1-5. TRBV21-1 has pseudogene status. This CDR3 has 16 residues. CDR3 sequence reads: CASSKDMGGFNQPQHF.

This chain's CDR3 is CASSFGWDTQYF. This chain links TRBV5-6 with TRBJ2-3. The germline V gene has CDR1 SGHDT and CDR2 YYEEEE. This CDR3 spans 12 amino acids. Together with reference TRBV5-6 and TRBJ2-3, the CDR3 gives the full variable domain: DAGVTQSPTHLIKTRGQQVTLRCSPKSGHDTVSWYQQALGQGPQFIFQYYEEEERQRGNFPDRFSGHQFPNYSSELNVNALLLGDSALYLCASSFGWDTQYFGPGTRLTVL.

The chain carries TRBV6-5 and TRBJ2-1; TCRdb's D call of TRBD1 is untestable without DNA. The CDR3 is 14 residues long. Germline CDR1 and CDR2: MNHEY and SVGAGI. The CDR3 sequence is CASSYGGGYNEQFF.

The J gene is TRBJ2-7, the V gene TRBV7-9; checking the TCRdb D call of TRBD1 is not possible without DNA. The CDR3 contains 14 residues. CDR1 is SEHNR and CDR2 is FQNEAQ in the germline V gene (reference sequence). The CDR3 loop reads CASSGGQSYYEQYF.

This chain connects TRBV6-1 to TRBJ2-1; as DNA is missing, the TRBD1 call by TCRdb cannot be tested. From germline, CDR1 is MNHNS and CDR2 SASEGT. The CDR3 has 16 residues. The CDR3 protein is CASSEAALEGDNEQFF.

V usage is TRBV6-4 and J usage is TRBJ2-5; the TCRdb call, TRBD2, lacks DNA for checking. This CDR3 region has 13 residues. Germline lookup yields CDR1 MRHNA and CDR2 SNTAGT. The chain's CDR3 is CASAAGAEETQYF.

V usage is TRBV6-5 and J usage is TRBJ2-3; the TRBD1 assignment by TCRdb is unverifiable without DNA. Germline CDR1 reads MNHEY; CDR2 reads SVGAGI. CDR3 length: 15 amino acids. The CDR3 sequence: CASRLGTGVPDTQYF.

The chain links TRBV25-1 to TRBJ2-7; the TCRdb call, TRBD1, lacks DNA for checking. CDR1 is MGHDK and CDR2 is SYGVNS in the germline V gene. This CDR3 is built from 18 residues. CDR3 loop: CASSERGTSRPAGYEQYF.

This chain joins TRBV23-1 and TRBJ2-5; TCRdb outputs TRBD1, but without DNA this stays unchecked. TRBV23-1 is an ORF for which the function is uncertain. The CDR3 sequence is 17 residues long. This CDR3 is CASSSGPGQGDQKTQYF.

The chain carries TRBV29-1 and TRBJ2-5; TCRdb reports TRBD2, a call that lacks DNA to check it against. CDR1 and CDR2 from the germline V gene are SQVTM and ANQGSEA. The CDR3 length is 12 residues. The CDR3 reads CSVDQRQETQYF.

V gene TRBV29-1 combines with J gene TRBJ2-1. In germline, CDR1 is SQVTM, CDR2 ANQGSEA. This CDR3 is built from 13 residues. CDR3 region: CSVQGSSYNEQLF.

This chain joins TRBV11-3 and TRBJ1-5; the TCRdb D gene call, TRBD1, has no DNA to confirm it. Germline CDR1 is SGHNT and CDR2 is YENEEA. The CDR3 spans 15 residues. This chain's CDR3 is CASSNYEGGHQPQHF.

The chain employs TRBV7-9 and TRBJ2-7; TCRdb's D call of TRBD1 is untestable without DNA. The CDR3 runs 16 residues. Per the germline V gene, CDR1 is SEHNR and CDR2 is FQNEAQ (reference sequence). CDR3 protein: CASSLAWTLGGHEQYF.

This chain links TRBV19 with TRBJ1-5; the D call of TRBD1 rests on TCRdb alone, since no DNA is present to check it. Germline V gene lookup returns CDR1 LNHDA and CDR2 SQIVND (reference sequence). The CDR3 contains 14 residues. The chain's CDR3 is CASKNGQPNQPQHF. Looking up the rest from reference TRBV19 and TRBJ1-5 gives the full variable domain: DGGITQSPKYLFRKEGQNVTLSCEQNLNHDAMYWYRQDPGQGLRLIYYSQIVNDFQKGDIAEGYSVSREKKESFPLTVTSAQKNPTAFYLCASKNGQPNQPQHFGDGTRLSIL.

The CDR3 sequence is CASSLRGETQYF. The V and J genes are TRBV11-2 and TRBJ2-5; absent DNA, TCRdb's TRBD2 call cannot be checked. The germline V gene has CDR1 SGHAT and CDR2 FQNNGV. There are 12 residues in the CDR3.

J is TRBJ1-1 and V is TRBV4-3. Germline values: CDR1 LGHNA, CDR2 YSLEER. The CDR3 has 15 residues. The CDR3 loop is CASSQDKVGNTEAFF.

The chain has TRBV4-3 and TRBJ1-2; the D call from TCRdb, TRBD1, cannot be confirmed without DNA. Germline assignment: CDR1 LGHNA and CDR2 YSLEER. The CDR3 sequence is 17 residues long. The CDR3 here is CASSQRYVQGADYGYTF.

This chain connects TRBV4-3 to TRBJ2-7; TCRdb indicates TRBD1, and absent DNA this call remains unverified. CDR1 and CDR2 (germline): LGHNA, YSLEER. The CDR3 length is 13 residues. The CDR3 reads CASSQGGGYEQYF.